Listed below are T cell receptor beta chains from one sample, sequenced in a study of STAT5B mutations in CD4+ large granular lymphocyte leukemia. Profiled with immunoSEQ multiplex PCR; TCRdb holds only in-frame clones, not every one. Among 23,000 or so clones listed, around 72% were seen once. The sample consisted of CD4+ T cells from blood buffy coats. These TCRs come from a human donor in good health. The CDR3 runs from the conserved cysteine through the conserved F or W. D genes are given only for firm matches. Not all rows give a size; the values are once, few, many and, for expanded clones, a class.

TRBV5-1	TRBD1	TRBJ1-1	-	CASSTGGGENTEAFF
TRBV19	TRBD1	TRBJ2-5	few	CASSDRGGETQYF
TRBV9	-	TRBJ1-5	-	CASSVAGINQPQHF
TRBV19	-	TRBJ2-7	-	CASSPIWGTQSYEQYF
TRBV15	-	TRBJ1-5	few	CATSNRNQPQHF
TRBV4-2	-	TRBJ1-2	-	CASSQDSVNYGYTF
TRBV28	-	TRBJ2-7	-	CASSLGTYEQYF
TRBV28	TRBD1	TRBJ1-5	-	CASSSSGTANSNQPQHF
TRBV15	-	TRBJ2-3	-	CATSVRRTDTQYF
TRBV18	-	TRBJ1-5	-	CATSSGGDQPQHF
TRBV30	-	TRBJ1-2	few	CAWSVMVLNYGYTF
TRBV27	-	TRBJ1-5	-	CASSFRTGDVPQHF
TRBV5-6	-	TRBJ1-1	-	CASSSGFGAFF
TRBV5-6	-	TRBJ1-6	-	CASSPRTHNSPLHF
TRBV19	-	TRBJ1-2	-	CASSMSTAIYGYTF
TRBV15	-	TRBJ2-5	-	CATSRPGQETQYF
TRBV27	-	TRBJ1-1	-	CASSLKGGTEAFF
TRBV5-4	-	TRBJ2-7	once	CASSRGATGSYEQYF
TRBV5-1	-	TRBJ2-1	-	CASSMTGPRYNEQFF
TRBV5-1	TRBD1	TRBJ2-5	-	CASSLVVGTGEETQYF
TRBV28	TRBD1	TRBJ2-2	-	CAARQGNTGELFF
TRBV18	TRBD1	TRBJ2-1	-	CASSERTGSLNEQFF
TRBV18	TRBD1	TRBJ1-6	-	CASSPTGVGSPLHF
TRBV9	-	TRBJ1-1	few	CASNEDGMNTEAFF
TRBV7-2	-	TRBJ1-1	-	CASSLVPGSTEAFF
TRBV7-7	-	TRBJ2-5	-	CASSLLGVGETQYF
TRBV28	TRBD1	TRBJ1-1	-	CASSFYGTGGGPTEAFF
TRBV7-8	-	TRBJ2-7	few	CASTKDRRSYEQYF
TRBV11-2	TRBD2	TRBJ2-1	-	CASSLLAGVDYNEQFF
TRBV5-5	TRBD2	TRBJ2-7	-	CASSWGLAVESYEQYF
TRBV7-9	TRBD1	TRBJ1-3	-	CASSSLKPTGPYSGNTIYF
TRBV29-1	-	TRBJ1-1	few	CSVGSAMNTEAFF
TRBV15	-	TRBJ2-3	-	CATSRGGQGFTDTQYF
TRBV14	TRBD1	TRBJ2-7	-	CASSQGRGWYEQYF
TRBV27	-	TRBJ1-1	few	CASSLSFGNTEAFF
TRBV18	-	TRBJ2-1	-	CASSPSRGPGYNEQFF
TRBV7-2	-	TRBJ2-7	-	CASSLAGSGYEQYF
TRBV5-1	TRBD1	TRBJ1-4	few	CASSPTTGVGEKLFF
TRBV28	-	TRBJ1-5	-	CASSLGDTNQPQHF
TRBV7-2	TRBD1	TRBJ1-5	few	CASSLVAGSQGRQPQHF
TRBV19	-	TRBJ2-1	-	CASSIKTSGYNEQFF
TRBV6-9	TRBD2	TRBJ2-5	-	CASRFSSGGNQETQYF